The 8 T cell receptor beta chains below were found in one sample sequenced in a study of neurological immune-mediated disorders. In TCRdb, the 5' RACE reads were re-called with MiXCR into one record per CDR3 protein. The sample holds 15,000 or so distinct CDR3 sequences, about a fifth seen once. Sequencing was performed on PBMCs. These receptors all stem from a man aged 50 to 59 in good health.

This clonotype showed up many times. The CDR3 loop is CASSQDITGELFF. DNA of the CDR3: TGTGCCAGCAGCCAAGACATAACAGGGGAGCTGTTTTTT. This chain connects TRBV3-1 to TRBJ2-2; D unresolved. V was shortened by 0 bases and J by 8 bases, with 7 bases between the two germline ends. This CDR3 contains 13 residues. Germline CDR1 and CDR2: LGHDT and YNNKEL (reference sequence).

In this sample, this clonotype turned up many times. This chain joins TRBV7-9 and TRBJ2-7; TRBD1 agrees at 9 bases. After removal of 5 bases from V and 5 bases from J, the junction contained 13 bases not matched to a gene. CDR1 SEHNR and CDR2 FQNEAQ come from the germline V gene (reference sequence). The CDR3 covers 16 residues. DNA for the CDR3: TGTGCCAGCAGCCGCGAACCCGGGACAGGGTGGGACGAGCAGTACTTC. Translated, it gives CASSREPGTGWDEQYF.

This clonotype was seen at least ten times. J is TRBJ2-5 and V is TRBV20-1; D not certain. The V end lost 0 bases, the J end lost 5 bases, and 16 bases lay between the germline ends. The CDR3 has 15 residues. CDR1 is DFQATT, CDR2 SNEGSKA, per germline (reference sequence). The CDR3 is CSARDGPYVWETQYF. CDR3 nucleotides: TGCAGTGCTAGAGACGGACCTTATGTCTGGGAGACCCAGTACTTC.

The chain combines TRBV30 with TRBJ2-1; TRBD2 matches 12 bases. The CDR3 extends over 15 amino acids. Germline CDR1 reads GTSNPN; CDR2 reads SVGIG (reference sequence). The J segment lost 7 bases and the V segment lost 4 bases, leaving 8 bases of the junction unmatched. As DNA, the CDR3 is TGTGCCTGGAACCCACGGCTAGCGGGAGGGAATGAGCAGTTCTTC. Its translation: CAWNPRLAGGNEQFF.

Comments on this clonotype: An end of the junction does not agree with germline; a read error may underlie this. This chain connects TRBV5-5 to TRBJ2-7; TRBD1 matches 8 bases. CDR3 length: 13 residues. Germline CDR1 reads SGHKS; CDR2 reads YYEKEE (reference sequence). The CDR3: CASSLNRGMEQYF. The CDR3 bases are TGCGCCAGCAGCTTGAACAGGGGGATGGAGCAGTACTTC.

This clonotype was recorded many times. This chain connects TRBV7-2 to TRBJ1-4, with TRBD1 matching over 7 bases. The germline gives CDR1 SGHTA, CDR2 FQGNSA. This CDR3 spans 15 amino acids. J was trimmed by 8 bases and V by 1 base; bases with no gene match: 7. CDR3 in DNA: TGTGCCAGCAGCTTAGGAACCAGGGGGAACGAAAAACTGTTTTTT. It specifies CASSLGTRGNEKLFF.

The rearrangement joins TRBV6-6 to TRBJ1-2; D possibly corresponds to TRBD1 (5 bases). The CDR3 is 13 residues long. Trimming pared 2 bases from V and 5 bases from J, leaving 9 bases between. CDR1 and CDR2 from the germline V gene are MNHNY and SVGAGI (reference sequence). The CDR3 coding sequence is TGTGCCAGCAGTTACGATGCAGGGTATGGCTACACCTTC. Protein: CASSYDAGYGYTF.

This clonotype was counted at least ten times. The chain combines TRBV20-1 with TRBJ1-5; perhaps TRBD1 as D (6 bases). The germline V gene has CDR1 DFQATT and CDR2 SNEGSKA (reference sequence). The CDR3 contains 13 residues. V lost 4 bases and J lost 0, with 7 bases in between. In nucleotides, the CDR3 is TGCAGTGCTACAGGGGTTAGCAATCAGCCCCAGCATTTT. This codes for CSATGVSNQPQHF.